One sample yielded the 26 T cell receptor beta chains listed below, sequenced in a study of PD-L1 blockade in urothelial cancer. Profiled with immunoSEQ multiplex PCR; TCRdb holds only in-frame clones, not every one. Counted here are fewer than 75,000 clones, 84% occurring once; the ten biggest clones make up 4% to 6%. The source material was PBMCs, sampled around atezolizumab (anti-PD-L1) treatment. The receptors derive from a man aged 70-80 years with urothelial cancer.

In nucleotides, the CDR3 is TGCGCCAGCAGCTTGACAGGGAACTATGAAGGCTACACCTTC. Its translation is CASSLTGNYEGYTF. The chain joins TRBV5-1 to TRBJ1-2; tentative D call: TRBD1 (6 bases). The CDR3 totals 14 residues. The germline CDR1 and CDR2 sequences are SGHRS and YFSETQ. Trimming left V 1 base short and J 8 bases short, with 15 bases between.

This chain joins TRBV2 and TRBJ2-1; the D gene is possibly TRBD2 (6 bases). This CDR3 is 12 amino acids long. Germline V gene lookup returns CDR1 SNHLY and CDR2 FYNNEI. The V end lost 6 bases, the J end lost 13 bases, and 16 bases lay between the germline ends. In nucleotides, the CDR3 is TGTGCCAGCAGGGGGGACTCACCTACTCAGTTCTTC. This codes for CASRGDSPTQFF.

The rearrangement links TRBV20-1 to TRBJ1-1, with D perhaps matching TRBD1 (5 bases). CDR1 is DFQATT and CDR2 is SNEGSKA in the germline V gene (reference sequence). V lost 4 bases and J 5 bases, leaving 8 bases between the germline ends. CDR3 length: 11 amino acids. CDR3 nucleotides: TGCAGTGCTAAGGGGTGGACTGAAGCTTTCTTT. Amino acid sequence: CSAKGWTEAFF.

The chain combines TRBV5-4 with TRBJ1-1; D perhaps matches TRBD1 (5 bases). The germline gives CDR1 SGHNT, CDR2 YYREEE (reference sequence). This CDR3 has 14 residues. Trimming took 0 bases from V and 4 from J, leaving 10 bases between them. DNA of the CDR3: TGTGCCAGCAGCTTGGAAAGTAGGGGCACTGAAGCTTTCTTT. Translation gives CASSLESRGTEAFF.

The chain couples TRBV4-1 to TRBJ2-1; the match to TRBD2 covers 8 bases. Germline CDR1 reads MGHRA; CDR2 reads YSYEKL. V shed 0 bases, J shed 9 bases, and the junction held 13 bases outside the gene matches. The CDR3 has 17 residues. The CDR3, as DNA: TGCGCCAGCAGCCAAGATCTGGGAGCGGGAGTAATAAGTGAGCAGTTCTTC. Its protein is CASSQDLGAGVISEQFF.

The chain recombines TRBV11-2 with TRBJ2-4, with 8 bases that match TRBD2. CDR3 size: 15 residues. V shed 2 bases, J shed 0 bases, and the junction held 0 bases outside the gene matches. The V gene's germline CDR1 is SGHAT and CDR2 FQNNGV. The CDR3 loop is CASSLLAGAKNIQYF. CDR3 bases: TGTGCCAGCAGCTTACTAGCGGGAGCCAAAAACATTCAGTACTTC.

Regarding this clone: Other DNA sequences in the sample encode the same CDR3. The rearrangement joins TRBV9 to TRBJ1-3; unclear D gene. The CDR3 is made up of 14 amino acids. V was cut by 0 bases and J by 0 bases, with 4 bases left in between. The germline CDR1 and CDR2 sequences are SGDLS and YYNGEE. The DNA of the CDR3 is TGTGCCAGCAGCGTAGACAGCTCTGGAAACACCATATATTTT. Residues: CASSVDSSGNTIYF.

The chain links TRBV19 to TRBJ2-7, with a possible D match to TRBD1 (6 bases). The CDR3 totals 13 residues. Trimming stripped 6 bases from V and 6 bases from J, with 15 bases between. Germline CDR1 and CDR2: LNHDA and SQIVND (reference sequence). The CDR3 DNA reads as TGTGCCAGTAGCTACCTCCCACAGGGCGAGCAGTACTTC. Its protein product is CASSYLPQGEQYF.

This chain connects TRBV6-1 to TRBJ2-3; D possibly corresponds to TRBD2 (5 bases). CDR3 length equals 16 residues. The germline gives CDR1 MNHNS, CDR2 SASEGT. V lost 2 bases and J lost 0, with 12 bases in between. For the CDR3, the DNA is TGTGCCAGCAGTGAATTGAGCGGCCCTAGCACAGATACGCAGTATTTT. It encodes CASSELSGPSTDTQYF.

V usage is TRBV7-3 and J usage is TRBJ1-1, with D possibly TRBD1 on 6 matching bases. The CDR3 loop spans 14 amino acids. Germline CDR1 reads SGHTA; CDR2 reads FQGTGA. V was trimmed by 5 bases and J by 11 bases, leaving 21 bases between them. CDR3 coding DNA: TGTGCCAGCAGCGAGGGAGGGGGGGCCCCACCGGCTTTCTTT. Residues: CASSEGGGAPPAFF.

The chain couples TRBV7-3 to TRBJ2-1; 8 bases align to TRBD1. J lost 2 bases, V lost 5 bases, and 5 bases had no gene match. CDR3 size: 15 residues. CDR1 is SGHTA, CDR2 FQGTGA, per germline. The DNA of the CDR3 is TGTGCCAGCAGCCGGGACAGGACAACCTACAATGAGCAGTTCTTC. It translates to CASSRDRTTYNEQFF.

The chain has TRBV10-1 and TRBJ2-7; D unresolved. The germline gives CDR1 WNHNN, CDR2 SYGVQD (reference sequence). Trimming pared 7 bases from V and 4 bases from J, leaving 14 bases between. This CDR3 comprises 13 residues. The CDR3 coding sequence is TGCGCCAGCAAAGTAGATCGTTGTTACGAGCAGTACTTC. Its protein product is CASKVDRCYEQYF.

The CDR3 loop reads CSASEFETQYF. DNA for the CDR3: TGCAGTGCTAGCGAGTTCGAGACCCAGTACTTC. The chain carries TRBV20-1 and TRBJ2-5, with D unclear. Per germline, CDR1 DFQATT and CDR2 SNEGSKA (reference sequence). V lost 3 bases, J lost 5 bases, and 7 bases lay in between. The CDR3 extends over 11 amino acids.

The J gene is TRBJ1-1, the V gene TRBV2; a possible D gene is TRBD1 (6 bases). Trimming removed 2 bases from V and 4 bases from J, with 14 bases in between. The germline CDR1 and CDR2 sequences are SNHLY and FYNNEI. There are 15 residues in the CDR3. CDR3 in DNA: TGTGCCAGCAGTGAAATGCAGGGGATAGGCACTGAAGCTTTCTTT. Translation gives CASSEMQGIGTEAFF. The whole variable domain, filled in from reference TRBV2 and TRBJ1-1, reads EPEVTQTPSHQVTQMGQEVILRCVPISNHLYFYWYRQILGQKVEFLVSFYNNEISEKSEIFDDQFSVERPDGSNFTLKIRSTKLEDSAMYFCASSEMQGIGTEAFFGQGTRLTVV.

The rearrangement uses TRBV9 and TRBJ2-5; D may be TRBD1 (5 bases). The germline gives CDR1 SGDLS, CDR2 YYNGEE. V lost 0 bases, J lost 2 bases, and 14 bases lay in between. This CDR3 has 16 residues. CDR3 in DNA: TGTGCCAGCAGCGTAGGGTCCGGTCAGGGACAAGAGACCCAGTACTTC. Protein product: CASSVGSGQGQETQYF.

V is TRBV5-5 and J is TRBJ2-7; D is perhaps TRBD1 (6 bases). Germline V gives CDR1 SGHKS, CDR2 YYEKEE (reference sequence). V lost 0 bases and J lost 7, with 17 bases in between. The CDR3 sequence is 15 residues long. CDR3 sequence: CASSLEHPGVREQYF. The CDR3 DNA is TGTGCCAGCAGCTTGGAGCACCCAGGGGTGCGGGAGCAGTACTTC.

The rearrangement joins TRBV7-8 to TRBJ2-7; no definite D call. Per germline, CDR1 SGHVS and CDR2 FQNEAQ. The CDR3 is made up of 13 amino acids. Trimming took 0 bases from V and 2 from J, leaving 5 bases between them. CDR3 coding DNA: TGTGCCAGCAGCTTAGCCCTACCCTACGAGCAGTACTTC. Translation: CASSLALPYEQYF. The full variable domain, rest sourced from reference TRBV7-8 and TRBJ2-7, is GAGVSQSPRYKVAKRGQDVALRCDPISGHVSLFWYQQALGQGPEFLTYFQNEAQLDKSGLPSDRFFAERPEGSVSTLKIQRTQQEDSAVYLCASSLALPYEQYFGPGTRLTVT.

The rearrangement uses TRBV29-1 and TRBJ2-1, with D possibly matching TRBD2 (6 bases). The V and J ends lost 1 base and 4 bases respectively, with 14 bases between them. The CDR3 extends over 15 amino acids. Looked up from germline, CDR1 is SQVTM and CDR2 is ANQGSEA. CDR3 sequence (DNA): TGCAGCGTTGAAGGGTCCGCGGCGGGATACAATGAGCAGTTCTTC. Translation: CSVEGSAAGYNEQFF.

The rearrangement joins TRBV14 to TRBJ1-2; 9 positions agree with TRBD1. The V segment lost 4 bases and the J segment 5 bases; nucleotides outside the gene matches: 11. The germline gives CDR1 SGHDN, CDR2 FVKESK. The CDR3 contains 16 residues. The CDR3 loop reads CASSPLEGQGNYGYTF. The CDR3 DNA follows: TGTGCCAGCAGCCCGCTTGAAGGACAGGGGAATTATGGCTACACCTTC.

The genes are TRBV19 and TRBJ2-1; D is perhaps TRBD1 (5 bases). The CDR3 totals 13 residues. CDR1 is LNHDA and CDR2 is SQIVND in the germline V gene (reference sequence). V lost 7 bases and J lost 5, with 12 bases in between. The CDR3 bases are TGTGCCAGTAAGGTGACAGCCGACAATGAGCAGTTCTTC. Amino acids: CASKVTADNEQFF.

The V call is TRBV5-1, the J call TRBJ2-5, with D possibly TRBD1 on 5 matching bases. CDR1 SGHRS and CDR2 YFSETQ come from the germline V gene. This CDR3 contains 16 residues. V was clipped by 5 bases and J by 4 bases, with 21 bases between them. CDR3 residues: CASSWTDSGSGETQYF. CDR3 coding DNA: TGCGCCAGCAGTTGGACCGATTCAGGGTCAGGAGAGACCCAGTACTTC.

This rearrangement joins TRBV27 to TRBJ1-2; D might be TRBD1 (6 bases). The CDR3 consists of 14 residues. Germline-derived CDR1 and CDR2 are MNHEY and SMNVEV (reference sequence). Deletions cut 5 bases from V and 2 bases from J, with 12 bases between. CDR3 bases: TGTGCCAGCAGTACCTCACAGGGAAACTATGGCTACACCTTC. Translating gives CASSTSQGNYGYTF.

The rearrangement links TRBV5-5 to TRBJ1-2; D is perhaps TRBD1 (6 bases). The CDR3 is 13 amino acids. Germline V gene sequence: CDR1 SGHKS, CDR2 YYEKEE (reference sequence). Trimming stripped 5 bases from V and 2 bases from J, with 10 bases between. The DNA for the CDR3 is TGTGCCAGCAGTCGGGACACCAACTATGGCTACACCTTC. Its translation is CASSRDTNYGYTF.

The chain couples TRBV2 to TRBJ2-4; TRBD1 is a possible D gene (5 bases). Germline lookup yields CDR1 SNHLY and CDR2 FYNNEI. V shed 4 bases and J shed 8 bases, with 12 bases lying between them. This CDR3 has 13 residues. Written as DNA, the CDR3 is TGTGCCAGCAGTGTGGACCAAGGGGACATTCAGTACTTC. Residues: CASSVDQGDIQYF.

The V and J genes are TRBV27 and TRBJ2-1; maybe TRBD1 (7 bases). This CDR3 is 13 amino acids long. Trimming left V 0 bases short and J 9 bases short, with 9 bases between. Germline lookup yields CDR1 MNHEY and CDR2 SMNVEV (reference sequence). The CDR3 sequence is CASSLSQGGEQFF. DNA for the CDR3: TGTGCCAGCAGTTTATCTCAGGGGGGTGAGCAGTTCTTC.

This chain uses TRBV21-1 with TRBJ2-6; the table assigns TRBD1, which was not confirmed against the DNA. TRBV21-1 counts as a pseudogene. The CDR3 spans 14 residues. Here the CDR3 DNA reads TGTGCCAGCAGCAAGGCAGAAGGGGCCAACGTCCTGACTTTC. It specifies CASSKAEGANVLTF.